These 26 T cell receptor beta chains were all obtained from the same sample, sequenced in a study of blood T cell repertoires in COVID-19. Some clones are missing from TCRdb's copy, which holds only in-frame ones; the method was immunoSEQ multiplex PCR. The data show 60,000 to 65,000 clones, 70% to 90% seen once. The material sequenced was peripheral blood. These receptors were taken from a man aged 50-59 years with active COVID-19.

The V call is TRBV5-4, the J call TRBJ1-1, with D perhaps matching TRBD1 (6 bases). The CDR3 consists of 14 residues. The V gene lost 5 bases and the J gene lost 0 bases, with 11 bases spanning the gap. Germline CDR1 is SGHNT and CDR2 is YYREEE (reference sequence). The DNA for the CDR3 is TGTGCCAGCAGAACAGGGACGTTGAACACTGAAGCTTTCTTT. Translated: CASRTGTLNTEAFF.

The chain uses TRBV5-6 and TRBJ2-1, with 9 bases aligning to TRBD2. Germline CDR1 is SGHDT and CDR2 is YYEEEE. V lost 0 bases and J lost 4; bases outside the gene matches: 2. The CDR3 contains 15 residues. The CDR3 region has the DNA TGTGCCAGCAGCTTGGAGCGGGGGGAATACAATGAGCAGTTCTTC. It codes for CASSLERGEYNEQFF.

The chain links TRBV18 to TRBJ2-2, with D perhaps TRBD1 (6 bases). Germline V gene sequence: CDR1 KGHSH, CDR2 LQKENI. The CDR3 is 13 amino acids. Trimming cost V 5 bases and J 5 bases, with 9 bases left between them. The CDR3 bases are TGTGCCAGCTCATCCGGGACAACCGGGGAGCTGTTTTTT. Translating gives CASSSGTTGELFF.

The gene calls are TRBV6-6 and TRBJ2-3; the match to TRBD2 covers 10 bases. Germline lookup yields CDR1 MNHNY and CDR2 SVGAGI (reference sequence). The CDR3 has 16 amino acids. V lost 4 bases and J lost 3; bases outside the gene matches: 7. The CDR3 loop is CASSLAGGRTTDTQYF. CDR3 DNA: TGTGCCAGCAGTTTAGCGGGGGGCCGAACTACAGATACGCAGTATTTT.

V and J are TRBV19 and TRBJ1-2, with D possibly matching TRBD1 (5 bases). CDR1 is LNHDA, CDR2 SQIVND, per germline (reference sequence). V was pared by 8 bases and J by 0 bases, with 16 bases between. The CDR3 runs 15 residues. CDR3 coding DNA: TGTGCCAGTCTTACCCTAGGGACTACTAACTATGGCTACACCTTC. It specifies CASLTLGTTNYGYTF.

J is TRBJ1-1 and V is TRBV6-2 or TRBV6-3, with 9 bases lining up with TRBD1. The germline CDR1 and CDR2 sequences are MNHEY and SVGEGT. V dropped 6 bases and J dropped 8; count of bases not matched to a gene: 10. This CDR3 has 14 amino acids. DNA for the CDR3: TGTGCCAGCAGCTCACAGGGGGCGTCCTCCGAAGCTTTCTTT. Its protein product is CASSSQGASSEAFF.

The chain uses TRBV19 and TRBJ1-5; 7 bases are a match to TRBD1. Trimming at V came to 6 bases and at J to 7 bases, leaving 12 bases not matched to a gene. This CDR3 contains 15 residues. Per germline, CDR1 LNHDA and CDR2 SQIVND (reference sequence). CDR3: CASRPPAGGRQPQHF. The CDR3 region has the DNA TGTGCCAGTAGGCCCCCCGCAGGGGGAAGGCAGCCCCAGCATTTT.

In this sample, this clone turned up once. This rearrangement joins TRBV3-1 (or the pseudogene TRBV3-2) to TRBJ2-7; D possibly corresponds to TRBD2 (6 bases). The ends were cut back, 3 bases at V and 1 base at J, with 10 bases in the middle. Germline V lookup: CDR1 LGHDT, CDR2 YNNKEL (reference sequence). The CDR3 totals 14 residues. The CDR3 here is CASSHRDSSYEQYF. The CDR3 DNA follows: TGTGCCAGCAGCCACAGGGACTCATCCTACGAGCAGTACTTC.

This sequence joins TRBV5-1 and TRBJ2-7; 7 positions match TRBD1. After removal of 3 bases from V and 6 bases from J, the junction contained 12 bases not matched to a gene. The CDR3 has 15 residues. Germline V gene data show CDR1 as SGHRS and CDR2 as YFSETQ. The CDR3 region is CASSSRPSSGGEQYF. For the CDR3, the DNA is TGCGCCAGCAGCTCCAGGCCATCCTCAGGGGGCGAGCAGTACTTC. Full variable domain (outside the CDR3, taken from reference TRBV5-1 and TRBJ2-7): KAGVTQTPRYLIKTRGQQVTLSCSPISGHRSVSWYQQTPGQGLQFLFEYFSETQRNKGNFPGRFSGRQFSNSRSEMNVSTLELGDSALYLCASSSRPSSGGEQYFGPGTRLTVT.

This chain links TRBV18 with TRBJ1-3; 7 nucleotides line up with TRBD1. The germline gives CDR1 KGHSH, CDR2 LQKENI. The CDR3 has 16 residues. J lost 7 bases, V lost 3 bases, and 12 bases had no gene match. The DNA of the CDR3 is TGTGCCAGCTCACCCCAAACGCGGACAGGAGGGAACACCATATATTTT. It encodes CASSPQTRTGGNTIYF.

This rearrangement joins TRBV4-1 to TRBJ2-1, with 9 nucleotides matching TRBD2. With 1 base clipped from V and 5 bases from J, the junction kept 9 bases outside the gene matches. The germline gives CDR1 MGHRA, CDR2 YSYEKL. This CDR3 contains 17 residues. The CDR3 nucleotides read TGCGCCAGCAGCCAAGTAACAGGGCGGGGGGGCCACAATGAGCAGTTCTTC. Amino acid sequence: CASSQVTGRGGHNEQFF.

This clone occurred a few times. The chain couples TRBV7-8 to TRBJ1-6; 9 bases map to TRBD1. Germline CDR1 is SGHVS and CDR2 is FQNEAQ. Germline trimming cut 3 bases from V and 10 bases from J; bases unmatched to any gene: 7. This CDR3 has 15 residues. DNA of the CDR3: TGTGCCAGCAGCTTCCGGGACAGGGTCTCCTCACCCCTCCACTTT. Translating gives CASSFRDRVSSPLHF.

The genes are TRBV6-2 or TRBV6-3 and TRBJ2-4, with TRBD1 matching over 8 bases. V gave up 2 bases and J gave up 1 base; unmatched junction bases: 16. The CDR3 consists of 20 residues. Germline V gives CDR1 MNHEY, CDR2 SVGEGT. CDR3 loop: CASSYAFWTGRLAAKNIQYF. The DNA of the CDR3 is TGTGCCAGCAGTTACGCCTTTTGGACAGGGAGGCTTGCGGCCAAAAACATTCAGTACTTC.

The V and J genes are TRBV4-1 and TRBJ2-4; TRBD2 might be the D (6 bases). CDR3 length equals 17 residues. V shed 2 bases and J shed 0 bases, with 14 bases lying between them. Germline values: CDR1 MGHRA, CDR2 YSYEKL. CDR3 loop: CASSQPRDSLAKNIQYF. In nucleotides, the CDR3 is TGCGCCAGCAGCCAACCCCGGGACTCCCTAGCCAAAAACATTCAGTACTTC.

The table lists this clone with a count of one. The chain combines TRBV30 with TRBJ1-1; TRBD1 agrees at 9 bases. This CDR3 is built from 13 residues. The germline CDR1 and CDR2 sequences are GTSNPN and SVGIG (reference sequence). The V and J ends lost 4 bases and 4 bases, in that order; junction bases with no gene match: 4. CDR3 region: CAWNTDRGTEAFF. The DNA of the CDR3 is TGTGCCTGGAATACGGACAGGGGCACTGAAGCTTTCTTT. Together with reference TRBV30 and TRBJ1-1, the CDR3 gives the full variable domain: SQTIHQWPATLVQPVGSPLSLECTVEGTSNPNLYWYRQAAGRGLQLLFYSVGIGQISSEVPQNLSASRPQDRQFILSSKKLLLSDSGFYLCAWNTDRGTEAFFGQGTRLTVV.

The genes are TRBV5-1 and TRBJ2-5; 7 bases fit TRBD2. V was pared by 2 bases and J by 5 bases, with 3 bases of the junction left unmatched. CDR1 is SGHRS, CDR2 YFSETQ, per germline. This CDR3 has 13 residues. The CDR3 protein is CASSFGGTETQYF. CDR3 in DNA: TGCGCCAGCAGCTTCGGGGGGACGGAGACCCAGTACTTC.

V and J are TRBV11-2 and TRBJ2-7; 8 nucleotides match TRBD1. The V gene's germline CDR1 is SGHAT and CDR2 FQNNGV. Trimming cost V 4 bases and J 6 bases; bases outside gene matches: 2. This CDR3 has 12 amino acids. Here the CDR3 reads CASSWTGLEQYF. The CDR3 DNA is TGTGCCAGCAGCTGGACAGGGCTCGAGCAGTACTTC.

The CDR3 region is CASSIGGSSSGANVLTF. The CDR3 coding sequence is TGTGCCAGTAGTATAGGAGGATCTTCCTCTGGGGCCAACGTCCTGACTTTC. The chain has TRBV19 and TRBJ2-6; D gene unclear. The CDR3 totals 17 residues. Per germline, CDR1 LNHDA and CDR2 SQIVND (reference sequence). V was trimmed by 1 base and J by 0 bases, leaving 10 bases between them.

This rearrangement joins TRBV15 to TRBJ1-1; D perhaps matches TRBD1 (6 bases). Germline V gene sequence: CDR1 LNHNV, CDR2 YYDKDF (reference sequence). The CDR3 is made up of 16 amino acids. Trimming took off 5 bases at V and 2 bases at J, with 18 bases between the two ends. The CDR3 DNA is TGTGCCACCAGCCCCGGATGGGGGGGACACAACACTGAAGCTTTCTTT. Translated, it gives CATSPGWGGHNTEAFF.

The V call is TRBV20-1, the J call TRBJ2-5; unclear D gene. Trimming shortened V by 1 base and J by 6 bases, and 6 bases separated the two germline ends. The CDR3 extends over 11 amino acids. The germline gives CDR1 DFQATT, CDR2 SNEGSKA (reference sequence). CDR3 sequence (DNA): TGCAGTGCTAGAGGGGCCCAGACCCAGTACTTC. Encoded protein: CSARGAQTQYF.

V and J are TRBV19 and TRBJ1-4, with D hard to call. Between the trimmed V and J ends, which lost 3 bases and 0 bases, there was a span of 5 bases. The CDR3 has 14 residues. The germline gives CDR1 LNHDA, CDR2 SQIVND (reference sequence). This CDR3 reads CASSIRATNEKLFF. CDR3 DNA: TGTGCCAGTAGTATTCGTGCAACTAATGAAAAACTGTTTTTT.

The rearrangement uses TRBV12-3 or TRBV12-4 and TRBJ1-2, with a weak D call TRBD1 (6 bases). Trimming stripped 6 bases from V and 4 bases from J, with 12 bases between. CDR3 length: 13 residues. The CDR3 DNA sequence: TGTGCCAGCAGCCAACAGGGACGCTATGGCTACACCTTC. This gives the protein CASSQQGRYGYTF.

The chain recombines TRBV19 with TRBJ2-2; a weak D match, TRBD1 (6 bases). Germline CDR1 and CDR2: LNHDA and SQIVND (reference sequence). Trimming stripped 4 bases from V and 5 bases from J, with 17 bases between. The CDR3 length is 16 residues. This chain's CDR3 is CASSRYRAWVTGELFF. The CDR3 region has the DNA TGTGCCAGTAGTAGGTACAGGGCATGGGTTACCGGGGAGCTGTTTTTT.

The chain joins TRBV27 to TRBJ2-1; 8 bases line up with TRBD2. The germline V gene has CDR1 MNHEY and CDR2 SMNVEV (reference sequence). J was trimmed by 9 bases and V by 2 bases; bases with no gene match: 9. The CDR3 is made up of 15 amino acids. The chain's CDR3 is CASSLLRGGHGEQFF. The CDR3 nucleotides read TGTGCCAGCAGTTTACTCCGGGGGGGCCATGGTGAGCAGTTCTTC.

The rearrangement uses TRBV10-3 and TRBJ1-3, with D unresolved. Germline V gene data show CDR1 as ENHRY and CDR2 as SYGVKD. The CDR3 totals 14 residues. V shed 8 bases and J shed 4 bases, with 15 bases lying between them. This CDR3 reads CAIAGSWSGNTIYF. Here the CDR3 DNA reads TGTGCCATCGCCGGGAGTTGGTCGGGAAACACCATATATTTT.

The sample holds one count of this clone. The chain links TRBV10-1 to TRBJ2-1; D is possibly TRBD1 (5 bases). CDR1 is WNHNN and CDR2 is SYGVQD in the germline V gene (reference sequence). The V end lost 8 bases, the J end lost 2 bases, and 16 bases lay between the germline ends. This CDR3 is 15 amino acids long. In DNA, the CDR3 is TGCGCCAGCTTGAAGGGGAACAACACCTACAATGAGCAGTTCTTC. Its translation: CASLKGNNTYNEQFF.